Detailed here is one T cell receptor beta chain. Its antigen is currently unknown. The read ends 3 residues shy of where the CDR3 ends; the end is completed using the germline J gene. CDR1 and CDR2 from the germline V gene are GTSNPN and SVGIG (reference sequence). V lost 1 base, J lost 0 bases, and 3 bases stayed unmatched. CDR3 length equals 15 residues. These data originate in a study of T cells in women clearing cervical HPV infection. Study details: No precancer developed; the control's incident HPV16 infection cleared within 12 months.

Study-level points and caveats: Repertoire richness, not evenness, was significantly elevated in CIN3+ cases versus controls.

This table comes from immunoSEQ multiplex PCR, and its TCRdb copy is limited to in-frame clones, with some not included. This table holds under 35,000 clones. The receptor was derived from a woman between 18 and 70 years old with a cervical HPV16 infection that either progressed to CIN3+ or cleared (not recorded which). Sequenced sample: blood buffy coat. The chain is built from TRBV30 and TRBJ2-1, with 7 bases lining up with TRBD2. The CDR3 is CAWSAGGSSYNEQFF. The covered CDR3 bases are TGTGCCTGGAGTGCCGGCGGGAGCTCCTACAATGAG.